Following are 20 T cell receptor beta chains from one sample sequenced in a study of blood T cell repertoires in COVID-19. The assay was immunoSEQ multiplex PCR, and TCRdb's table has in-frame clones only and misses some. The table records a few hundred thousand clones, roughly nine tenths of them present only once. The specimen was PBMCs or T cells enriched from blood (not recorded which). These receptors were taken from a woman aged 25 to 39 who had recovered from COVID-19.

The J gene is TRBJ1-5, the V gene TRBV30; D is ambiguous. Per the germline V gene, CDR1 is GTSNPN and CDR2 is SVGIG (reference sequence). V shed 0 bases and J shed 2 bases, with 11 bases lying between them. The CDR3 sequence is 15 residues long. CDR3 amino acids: CAWSVRGIGNQPQHF. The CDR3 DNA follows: TGTGCCTGGAGTGTACGAGGGATTGGCAATCAGCCCCAGCATTTT.

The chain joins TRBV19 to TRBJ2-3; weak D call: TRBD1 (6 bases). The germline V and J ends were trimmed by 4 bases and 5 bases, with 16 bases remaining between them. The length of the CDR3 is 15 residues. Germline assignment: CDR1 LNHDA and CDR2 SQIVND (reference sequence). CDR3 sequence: CASSTSRTAQDTQYF. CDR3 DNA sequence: TGTGCCAGTAGTACTAGCCGGACAGCGCAAGATACGCAGTATTTT.

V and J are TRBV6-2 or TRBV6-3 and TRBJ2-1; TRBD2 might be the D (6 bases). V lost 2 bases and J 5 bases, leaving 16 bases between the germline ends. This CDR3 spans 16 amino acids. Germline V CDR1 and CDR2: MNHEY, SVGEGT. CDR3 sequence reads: CASSYRGLQGNNEQFF. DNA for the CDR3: TGTGCCAGCAGTTACCGGGGACTTCAGGGTAACAATGAGCAGTTCTTC.

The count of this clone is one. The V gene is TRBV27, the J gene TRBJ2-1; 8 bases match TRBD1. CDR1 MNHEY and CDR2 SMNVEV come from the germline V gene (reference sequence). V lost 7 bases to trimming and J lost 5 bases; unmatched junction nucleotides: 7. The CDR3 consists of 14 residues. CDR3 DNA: TGTGCCAGCACCTCCGGGACAGGTAACAATGAGCAGTTCTTC. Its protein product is CASTSGTGNNEQFF.

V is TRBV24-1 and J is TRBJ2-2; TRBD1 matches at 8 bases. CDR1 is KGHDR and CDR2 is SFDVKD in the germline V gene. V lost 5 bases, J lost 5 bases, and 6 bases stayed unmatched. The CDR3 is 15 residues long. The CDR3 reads CATSAHRGVTGELFF. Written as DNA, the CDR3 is TGTGCCACCAGTGCCCACAGGGGGGTTACCGGGGAGCTGTTTTTT.

The CDR3 coding sequence is TGTGCCAGCAGCCGAACCCCAACAATCAACTACGAGCAGTACTTC. It translates to CASSRTPTINYEQYF. The rearrangement links TRBV9 to TRBJ2-7; D gene ambiguous. V was pared by 4 bases and J by 3 bases, with 17 bases between. Germline lookup yields CDR1 SGDLS and CDR2 YYNGEE. This CDR3 is 15 amino acids long. Drawing the rest from reference TRBV9 and TRBJ2-7, the complete variable domain is DSGVTQTPKHLITATGQRVTLRCSPRSGDLSVYWYQQSLDQGLQFLIQYYNGEERAKGNILERFSAQQFPDLHSELNLSSLELGDSALYFCASSRTPTINYEQYFGPGTRLTVT.

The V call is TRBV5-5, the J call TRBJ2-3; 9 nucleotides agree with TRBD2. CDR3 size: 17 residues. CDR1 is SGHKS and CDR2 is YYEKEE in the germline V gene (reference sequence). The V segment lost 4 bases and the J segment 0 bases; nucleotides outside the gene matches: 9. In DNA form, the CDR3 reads TGTGCCAGCAGCCCCGGGGTAGCGGGGGCGAGCACAGATACGCAGTATTTT. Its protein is CASSPGVAGASTDTQYF.

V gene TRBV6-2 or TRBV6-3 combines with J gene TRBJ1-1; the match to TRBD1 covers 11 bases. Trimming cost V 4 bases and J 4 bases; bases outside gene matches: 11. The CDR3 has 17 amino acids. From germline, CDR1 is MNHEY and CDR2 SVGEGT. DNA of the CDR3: TGTGCCAGCAGTTCGTCGGACAGGGGGCTTGGAGGCACTGAAGCTTTCTTT. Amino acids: CASSSSDRGLGGTEAFF.

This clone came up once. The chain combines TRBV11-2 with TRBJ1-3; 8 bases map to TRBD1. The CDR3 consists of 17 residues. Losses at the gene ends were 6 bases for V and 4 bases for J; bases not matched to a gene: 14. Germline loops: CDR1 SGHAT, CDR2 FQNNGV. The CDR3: CASRPRTGFSSGNTIYF. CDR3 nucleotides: TGTGCCAGCAGACCTCGGACAGGGTTTTCCTCGGGAAACACCATATATTTT.

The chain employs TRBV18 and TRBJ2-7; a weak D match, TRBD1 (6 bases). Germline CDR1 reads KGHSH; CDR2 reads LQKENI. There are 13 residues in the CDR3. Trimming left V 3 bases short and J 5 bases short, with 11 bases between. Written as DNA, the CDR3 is TGTGCCAGCTCACCGAACAGGGCGGACGAGCAGTACTTC. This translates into CASSPNRADEQYF.

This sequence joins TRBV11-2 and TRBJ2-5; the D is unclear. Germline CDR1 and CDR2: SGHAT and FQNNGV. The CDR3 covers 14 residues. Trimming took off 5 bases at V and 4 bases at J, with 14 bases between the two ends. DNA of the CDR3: TGTGCCAGCAGCCCCCTTGTTGGCGGAGAGACCCAGTACTTC. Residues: CASSPLVGGETQYF.

In DNA, the CDR3 is TGTGCCAGCAGCTGGGGGCCGGGAATGGGCAATCAGCCCCAGCATTTT. It is translated as CASSWGPGMGNQPQHF. V and J are TRBV5-6 and TRBJ1-5, with D possibly being TRBD1 (6 bases). Deletions cut 3 bases from V and 2 bases from J, with 15 bases between. Germline CDR1 SGHDT, CDR2 YYEEEE. The CDR3 totals 16 residues.

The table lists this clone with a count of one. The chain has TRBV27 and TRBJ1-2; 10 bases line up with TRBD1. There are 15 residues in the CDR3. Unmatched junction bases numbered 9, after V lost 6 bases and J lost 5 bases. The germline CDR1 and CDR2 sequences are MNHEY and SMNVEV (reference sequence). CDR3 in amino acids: CASSRDPGQGYGYTF. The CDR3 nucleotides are TGTGCCAGCAGCCGCGACCCGGGACAGGGGTATGGCTACACCTTC.

Here the CDR3 reads CASSRDRGGNQPQHF. The CDR3 DNA sequence: TGTGCCAGTAGCCGCGACAGGGGAGGCAATCAGCCCCAGCATTTT. J is TRBJ1-5 and V is TRBV19; 8 bases agree with TRBD1. The V segment lost 6 bases and the J segment 2 bases; nucleotides outside the gene matches: 6. The CDR3 runs to 15 residues. Looked up from germline, CDR1 is LNHDA and CDR2 is SQIVND (reference sequence).

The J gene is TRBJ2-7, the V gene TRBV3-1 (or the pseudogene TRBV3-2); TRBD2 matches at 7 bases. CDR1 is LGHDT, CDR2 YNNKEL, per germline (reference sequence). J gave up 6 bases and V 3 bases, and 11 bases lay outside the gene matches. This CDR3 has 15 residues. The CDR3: CASSHDGGTLGEQYF. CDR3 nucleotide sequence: TGTGCCAGCAGCCACGACGGGGGGACGTTGGGCGAGCAGTACTTC.

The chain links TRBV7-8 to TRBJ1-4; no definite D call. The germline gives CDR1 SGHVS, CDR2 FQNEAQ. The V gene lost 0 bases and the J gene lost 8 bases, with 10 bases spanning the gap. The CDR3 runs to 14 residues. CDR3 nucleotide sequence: TGTGCCAGCAGCTTAGCCGAGACGCGGGAAAAACTGTTTTTT. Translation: CASSLAETREKLFF.

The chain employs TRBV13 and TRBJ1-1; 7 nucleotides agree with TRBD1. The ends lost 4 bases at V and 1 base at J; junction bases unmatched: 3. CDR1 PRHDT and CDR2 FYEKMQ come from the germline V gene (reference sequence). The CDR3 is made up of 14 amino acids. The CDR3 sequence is CASSSRTGNTEAFF. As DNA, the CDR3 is TGTGCCAGCAGCTCACGGACAGGGAACACTGAAGCTTTCTTT.

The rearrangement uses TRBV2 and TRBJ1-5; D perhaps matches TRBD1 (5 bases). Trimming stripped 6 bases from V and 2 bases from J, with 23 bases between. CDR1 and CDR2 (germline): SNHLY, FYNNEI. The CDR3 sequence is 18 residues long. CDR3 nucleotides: TGTGCCAGCAGCCCCAGGGAAGCAGGCCGCCTCGGCAATCAGCCCCAGCATTTT. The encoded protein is CASSPREAGRLGNQPQHF.

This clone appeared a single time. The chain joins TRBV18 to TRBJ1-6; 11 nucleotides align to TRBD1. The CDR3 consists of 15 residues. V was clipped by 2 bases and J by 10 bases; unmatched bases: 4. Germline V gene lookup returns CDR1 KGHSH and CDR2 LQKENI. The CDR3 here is CASSPRTGGDSPLHF. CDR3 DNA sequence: TGTGCCAGCTCACCAAGGACAGGGGGCGACTCACCCCTCCACTTT.

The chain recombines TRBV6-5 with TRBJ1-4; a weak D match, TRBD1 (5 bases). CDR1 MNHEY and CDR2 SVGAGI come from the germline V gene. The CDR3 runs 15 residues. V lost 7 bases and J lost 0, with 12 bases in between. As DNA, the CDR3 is TGTGCCAGCAAGGAGGGGCTCACAACTAATGAAAAACTGTTTTTT. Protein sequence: CASKEGLTTNEKLFF.